Below, 5 T cell receptor beta chains from the same sample are listed, as sequenced in a study of T cell responses to AZD1222 COVID-19 vaccine. Assay used: immunoSEQ multiplex PCR; TCRdb lists only in-frame clones, some missing. The sample has about 81,000 clones; under 95% are singletons. This specimen was peripheral blood, taken on day 0 of AZD1222 vaccination. These receptors originate from an adult in good health.

This chain joins TRBV6-6 and TRBJ1-4; D may be TRBD1 (6 bases). CDR3 size: 14 residues. Per the germline V gene, CDR1 is MNHNY and CDR2 is SVGAGI (reference sequence). Between the trimmed V and J ends, which lost 6 bases and 3 bases, there was a span of 11 bases. In DNA, the CDR3 is TGTGCCAGCAGACAACAGGGTCCTAATGAAAAACTGTTTTTT. The encoded protein is CASRQQGPNEKLFF.

This rearrangement joins TRBV27 to TRBJ2-3, with 7 bases that match TRBD1. The germline CDR1 and CDR2 sequences are MNHEY and SMNVEV (reference sequence). The CDR3 is made up of 15 amino acids. V gave up 6 bases and J gave up 3 bases; unmatched junction bases: 9. The CDR3 DNA sequence: TGTGCCAGCAGGAGCGCAGAGGGGGCAACAGATACGCAGTATTTT. Amino acid sequence: CASRSAEGATDTQYF.

The rearrangement links TRBV12-3 or TRBV12-4 to TRBJ2-7; D is unresolved. CDR3 length: 12 residues. V was shortened by 1 base and J by 2 bases, with 3 bases between the two germline ends. The CDR3 loop is CASSLGAYEQYF. CDR3 bases: TGTGCCAGCAGTTTAGGGGCCTACGAGCAGTACTTC.

The rearrangement uses TRBV5-8 and TRBJ1-4; no clear D. Germline values: CDR1 SGHTS, CDR2 YDEGEE. This CDR3 has 15 residues. V was cut by 4 bases and J by 0 bases, with 10 bases left in between. The CDR3 sequence is CASSRGRSTNEKLFF. The CDR3 nucleotides read TGTGCCAGCAGCCGCGGACGGTCAACTAATGAAAAACTGTTTTTT.

The V call is TRBV11-3, the J call TRBJ2-3, with D hard to call. Germline CDR1 is SGHNT and CDR2 is YENEEA. The CDR3 has 14 residues. V lost 3 bases to trimming and J lost 2 bases, with 9 bases between them. CDR3 nucleotide sequence: TGTGCCAGCAGCTTGGCTGGATACACAGATACGCAGTATTTT. This gives the protein CASSLAGYTDTQYF.